These T cell receptor beta chains were read from a single sample in a study of OX40 agonist ivuxolimab in advanced cancers. Measured with immunoSEQ multiplex PCR; TCRdb has only the in-frame clones, and not every one. The sample yields under 30,000 clones, around 88% seen once. This specimen consisted of CD4+ or CD8+ T cells sorted from blood, obtained in a trial of the OX40 agonist ivuxolimab. Receptor source: an adult with an advanced solid tumor such as melanoma, head and neck, liver or kidney cancer. CDR3s include the opening cysteine and the closing phenylalanine or tryptophan. The D gene is left open where the match is weak. The listing skips clone size in some rows; elsewhere it reads once, few, many or a size class.

d_call,clone_size,v_call,j_call,cdr3_aa
TRBD1,.,TRBV7-9,TRBJ1-2,CASSYGQGGVYGYTF
.,many,TRBV27,TRBJ2-7,CASSLSAQHYEQYF
.,.,TRBV27,TRBJ1-5,CASRLVGGNQPQHF
TRBD1,.,TRBV19,TRBJ1-5,CASSAGTGGVSNQPQHF
TRBD1,.,TRBV27,TRBJ2-7,CASSRGTGGNPYEQYF
.,.,TRBV27,TRBJ1-3,CASSLSGLGNTIYF
TRBD1,.,TRBV6-6,TRBJ1-2,CASSYRTGRNGYTF
.,.,TRBV5-1,TRBJ2-5,CASSPTQETQYF
.,.,TRBV21-1,TRBJ1-5,CASSKAGVNQPQHF
TRBD2,.,TRBV27,TRBJ2-5,CASSFDLAGGETQYF
.,.,TRBV5-6,TRBJ2-4,CASSPGEARGAQYF